Below are 16 T cell receptor beta chains sequenced from a single sample in a study of blood T cell repertoires in COVID-19. The assay was immunoSEQ multiplex PCR, and TCRdb's table has in-frame clones only and misses some. This sample carries fewer than 200,000 clones, roughly 70% of them seen once, and the ten largest clones take 3%. Specimen: peripheral blood. The receptor source for this set is a woman aged 80 or over with acute or convalescent COVID-19.

This clone was observed a few times. The chain recombines TRBV2 with TRBJ2-7; 9 bases line up with TRBD1. V was clipped by 5 bases and J by 5 bases; unmatched bases: 7. CDR1 and CDR2 from the germline V gene are SNHLY and FYNNEI. CDR3 length: 14 amino acids. CDR3 in amino acids: CASSPGQGPNEQYF. The CDR3 DNA sequence: TGTGCCAGCAGTCCGGGACAGGGTCCCAACGAGCAGTACTTC.

The rearrangement uses TRBV5-1 and TRBJ2-7; D perhaps matches TRBD2 (6 bases). The CDR3 runs to 13 residues. Trimming removed 4 bases at V and 6 bases at J, with 14 bases between. The germline V gene encodes CDR1 SGHRS and CDR2 YFSETQ. This CDR3 reads CASSSGFGSEQYF. The CDR3 DNA is TGCGCCAGCAGCAGCGGGTTCGGCAGCGAGCAGTACTTC.

The V call is TRBV28, the J call TRBJ1-2, with 7 nucleotides matching TRBD1. The CDR3 loop spans 15 amino acids. The junction had 10 bases not matched to a gene; V was cut back by 5 bases and J by 4 bases. CDR1 is MDHEN, CDR2 SYDVKM, per germline. CDR3 in DNA: TGTGCCAGCAGTACCACCCCTGGGACAGTCTATGGCTACACCTTC. It specifies CASSTTPGTVYGYTF.

The chain combines TRBV5-1 with TRBJ2-7, with D tentatively TRBD1 (5 bases). The germline V gene has CDR1 SGHRS and CDR2 YFSETQ. Trimming removed 2 bases from V and 0 bases from J, with 9 bases in between. The CDR3 length is 14 residues. This chain's CDR3 is CASSLQASSYEQYF. The CDR3 DNA follows: TGCGCCAGCAGCTTACAGGCAAGCTCCTACGAGCAGTACTTC. Full variable domain (rest looked up from reference TRBV5-1 and TRBJ2-7): KAGVTQTPRYLIKTRGQQVTLSCSPISGHRSVSWYQQTPGQGLQFLFEYFSETQRNKGNFPGRFSGRQFSNSRSEMNVSTLELGDSALYLCASSLQASSYEQYFGPGTRLTVT.

This rearrangement joins TRBV3-1 (or the pseudogene TRBV3-2) to TRBJ1-6; the D is unclear. CDR3 length equals 12 residues. Trimming pared 4 bases from V and 13 bases from J, leaving 11 bases between. Germline CDR1 LGHDT, CDR2 YNNKEL (reference sequence). The CDR3 sequence: CASSRPTGPLHF. DNA for the CDR3: TGTGCCAGCAGCCGCCCAACGGGGCCCCTCCACTTT.

V is TRBV7-3 and J is TRBJ2-7; D may be TRBD1 (6 bases). V gave up 3 bases and J gave up 2 bases, with 14 bases separating them. This CDR3 is 15 amino acids long. Germline V lookup: CDR1 SGHTA, CDR2 FQGTGA. The CDR3 reads CASSFGPDSAYEQYF. The CDR3, as DNA: TGTGCCAGCAGCTTTGGCCCGGACAGTGCCTACGAGCAGTACTTC.

This clone was seen ten or more times. This chain links TRBV6-2 or TRBV6-3 with TRBJ1-5, with D maybe TRBD1 (6 bases). Deletions cut 1 base from V and 5 bases from J, with 12 bases between. Germline CDR1 and CDR2: MNHEY and SVGEGT. The CDR3 consists of 15 residues. Written as DNA, the CDR3 is TGTGCCAGCAGTTACTACCGGGACACCTATCAGCCCCAGCATTTT. Translation: CASSYYRDTYQPQHF.

The chain is built from TRBV19 and TRBJ2-1, with no clear D. Germline V gene sequence: CDR1 LNHDA, CDR2 SQIVND (reference sequence). This CDR3 has 13 residues. V was trimmed by 3 bases and J by 7 bases, leaving 10 bases between them. The CDR3 DNA sequence: TGTGCCAGTAGTATCAAGTCTAGGAATGAGCAGTTCTTC. Its translation: CASSIKSRNEQFF.

This chain connects TRBV2 to TRBJ2-2; 11 bases agree with TRBD1. The junction had 5 bases not matched to a gene; V was cut back by 6 bases and J by 5 bases. The CDR3 consists of 15 residues. Germline-derived CDR1 and CDR2 are SNHLY and FYNNEI. This CDR3 reads CASRGTGGNTGELFF. As DNA, the CDR3 is TGTGCCAGCAGAGGGACAGGGGGTAATACCGGGGAGCTGTTTTTT.

The rearrangement uses TRBV7-2 and TRBJ1-1; no firm D call. The CDR3 covers 14 residues. Trimming pared 1 base from V and 1 base from J, leaving 7 bases between. Germline loops: CDR1 SGHTA, CDR2 FQGNSA. CDR3 nucleotide sequence: TGTGCCAGCAGCTTAGTGGAGGGGAACACTGAAGCTTTCTTT. The encoded protein is CASSLVEGNTEAFF.

The rearrangement links TRBV5-1 to TRBJ2-7; 13 positions match TRBD2. V lost 4 bases, J lost 2 bases, and 0 bases stayed unmatched. The germline CDR1 and CDR2 sequences are SGHRS and YFSETQ. CDR3 length: 14 residues. The CDR3 bases are TGCGCCAGCAGCACTAGCGGGAGGGCCTACGAGCAGTACTTC. The encoded protein is CASSTSGRAYEQYF.

The V gene is TRBV5-1, the J gene TRBJ1-1; D is ambiguous. The CDR3 is 16 amino acids. The germline CDR1 and CDR2 sequences are SGHRS and YFSETQ. V dropped 6 bases and J dropped 0 bases, with 18 bases sitting between them. DNA of the CDR3: TGCGCCAGCAAGGAAGGCGCGGGGATCATGAACACTGAAGCTTTCTTT. Translating gives CASKEGAGIMNTEAFF.

The chain uses TRBV10-1 and TRBJ2-1; 8 positions agree with TRBD1. V lost 2 bases and J lost 9; bases outside the gene matches: 0. The CDR3 extends over 12 amino acids. Germline V gives CDR1 WNHNN, CDR2 SYGVQD (reference sequence). DNA of the CDR3: TGCGCCAGCAGTGAGACAGGGGGTGAGCAGTTCTTC. This codes for CASSETGGEQFF.

This chain connects TRBV1 to TRBJ2-1; TRBD2, the D gene given by the table, was not confirmed from the DNA. TRBV1 has pseudogene status. The CDR3 covers 19 residues. The CDR3 reads CTSRRGGLALIVLQHEQFF. CDR3 nucleotide sequence: TGCACCAGCAGGAGGGGGGGACTAGCTCTCATAGTTCTCCAACATGAGCAGTTCTTC.

The J gene is TRBJ1-2, the V gene TRBV3-1 (or the pseudogene TRBV3-2); D uncertain. Germline CDR1 is LGHDT and CDR2 is YNNKEL (reference sequence). Trimming took 1 base from V and 7 from J, leaving 4 bases between them. This CDR3 is 11 amino acids long. CDR3 sequence: CASSQAGGYTF. Written as DNA, the CDR3 is TGTGCCAGCAGCCAAGCGGGTGGCTACACCTTC.

The CDR3 loop reads CASRSGLAREQYF. The CDR3 region has the DNA TGTGCCAGCAGATCGGGACTAGCTCGAGAGCAGTACTTC. The chain couples TRBV12-3 or TRBV12-4 to TRBJ2-7; 9 bases align to TRBD2. The ends lost 6 bases at V and 7 bases at J; junction bases unmatched: 7. The CDR3 is 13 residues long.